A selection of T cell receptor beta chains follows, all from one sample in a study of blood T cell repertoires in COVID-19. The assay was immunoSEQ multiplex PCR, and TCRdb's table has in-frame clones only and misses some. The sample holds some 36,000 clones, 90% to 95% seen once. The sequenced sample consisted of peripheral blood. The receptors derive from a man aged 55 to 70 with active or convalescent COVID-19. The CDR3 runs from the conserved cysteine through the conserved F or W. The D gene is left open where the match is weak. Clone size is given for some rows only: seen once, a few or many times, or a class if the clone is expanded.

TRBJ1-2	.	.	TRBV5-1	TGCGCCAGCAGCTTAAGCACAGGGAGCTATGGCTACACCTTC	CASSLSTGSYGYTF
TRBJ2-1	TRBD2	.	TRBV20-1	TGCAGTGCTAGTAGCGGGAGTCGGAATGAGCAGTTCTTC	CSASSGSRNEQFF
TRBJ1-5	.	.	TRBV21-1	TGTGCCAGCAGCTGCGGGACAGCCCCATCGGAAAGCAATCAGCCCCAGCATTTT	CASSCGTAPSESNQPQHF
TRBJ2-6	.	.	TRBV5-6	TGTGCCAGCAGCTTTCGGTTCTCTGGGGCCAACGTCCTGACTTTC	CASSFRFSGANVLTF
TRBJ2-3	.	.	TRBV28	TGTGCCAGCAGTTGGGGGGGGGCAGGCACAGATACGCAGTATTTT	CASSWGGAGTDTQYF
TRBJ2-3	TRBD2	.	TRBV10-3	TGTGCCACCGGGACTAGCGGGAGGGATACGCAGTATTTT	CATGTSGRDTQYF
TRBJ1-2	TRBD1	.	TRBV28	TGTGCCAGCAGTTGGTGGGACAGGGGATATGGCTACACCTTC	CASSWWDRGYGYTF
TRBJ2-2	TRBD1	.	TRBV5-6	TGTGCGAGCGACAGGGTGACCACCGGGGAGCTGTTTTTT	CASDRVTTGELFF
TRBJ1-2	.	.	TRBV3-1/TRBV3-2	TGTGCCAGCAGCCAAGGACAGCTCTCCTATGGCTACACCTTC	CASSQGQLSYGYTF
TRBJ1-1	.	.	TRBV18	TGTGCCAGCTCACCACCACAGAGACCCACTGAAGCTTTCTTT	CASSPPQRPTEAFF
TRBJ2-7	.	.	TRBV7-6	TGTGCCAGCAGCTTAGGTCCAGGGGCTAGGTACGAGCAGTACTTC	CASSLGPGARYEQYF
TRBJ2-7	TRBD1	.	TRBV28	TGTGCCGCGGGACAGGGAGGAAACGAGCAGTACTTC	CAAGQGGNEQYF
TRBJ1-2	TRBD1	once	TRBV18	TGTGCCAGCTCACGGGACAGCCTCTATGGCTACACCTTC	CASSRDSLYGYTF
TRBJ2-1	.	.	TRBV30	TGTGCCTTTACCCCGATTGGAGGTCATGAGCAGTTCTTC	CAFTPIGGHEQFF
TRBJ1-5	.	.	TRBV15	TGTGCCACCGGGGGGGGGTGGAAGCCCCAGCATTTT	CATGGGWKPQHF
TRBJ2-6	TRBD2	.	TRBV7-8	TGTGCCAGCAGCTTAAGTGTCTTCGGCGGGAGGTCTGGGGCCAACGTCCTGACTTTC	CASSLSVFGGRSGANVLTF
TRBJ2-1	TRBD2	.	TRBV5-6	TGTGCCAGCAGCAGTTGGGGCGGGGGAAGTCTCAATGAGCAGTTCTTC	CASSSWGGGSLNEQFF
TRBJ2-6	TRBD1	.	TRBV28	TGTGCCAGCAGTCCACTACAGGGGGCAGGGAGTACGGCTGGGGCCAACGTCCTGACTTTC	CASSPLQGAGSTAGANVLTF
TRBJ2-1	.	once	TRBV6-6	TGTGCCAGCCAACTACAGGGGGGGTTTTACAATGAGCAGTTCTTC	CASQLQGGFYNEQFF
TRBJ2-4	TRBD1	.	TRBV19	TGTGCCAGCCGCGACAGGGGAGGACGGATAGCCAAAAACATTCAGTACTTC	CASRDRGGRIAKNIQYF
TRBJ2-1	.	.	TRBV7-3	TGTGCCAGCAGCTCTACGGGACTCGGAAACAATGAGCAGTTCTTC	CASSSTGLGNNEQFF
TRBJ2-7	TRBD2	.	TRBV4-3	TGCGCCAGCAGCCCATCCGATTCTAGCGGGAGCTCCTACGAGCAGTACTTC	CASSPSDSSGSSYEQYF
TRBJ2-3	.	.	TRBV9	TGTGCCAGCAGCCTCAGGACTAGCACAGATACGCAGTATTTT	CASSLRTSTDTQYF
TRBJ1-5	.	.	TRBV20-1	TGCAGTGCTAGTCAATCAGGGCGGGGGTTAAATCAGCCCCAGCATTTT	CSASQSGRGLNQPQHF
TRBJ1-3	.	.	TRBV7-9	TGTGCCAGCAGCTTGACAGGCTCTGGAAACACCATATATTTT	CASSLTGSGNTIYF
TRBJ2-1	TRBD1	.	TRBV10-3	TGTGCCATCAGCAGGACAGGGGCAGCAGAGCAGTTCTTC	CAISRTGAAEQFF
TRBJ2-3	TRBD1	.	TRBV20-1	TGCAGTGCCAGTTACAGGGGCACGAGCACAGATACGCAGTATTTT	CSASYRGTSTDTQYF
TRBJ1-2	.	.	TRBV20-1	TGCAGTGCTGGCCCCGGGGGCTACACCTTC	CSAGPGGYTF
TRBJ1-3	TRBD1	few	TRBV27	TGTGCCAGCAGCTTACAGGGGGGTGGAAACACCATATATTTT	CASSLQGGGNTIYF
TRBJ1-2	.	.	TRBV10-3	TGTGCCATCAGTGAGTCACAGGGCCCTGGGCACCCTTACACCTTC	CAISESQGPGHPYTF
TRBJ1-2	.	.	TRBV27	TGTGCCAGCAGTAGAACAGGGTTGGGCGGCTACACCTTC	CASSRTGLGGYTF
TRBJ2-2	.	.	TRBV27	TGTGCCAGCAGTTTATTAGCGGTCACCGGGGAGCTGTTTTTT	CASSLLAVTGELFF
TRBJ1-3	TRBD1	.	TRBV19	TGTGCCAGTAACCGTCCCGGGACAGGGTCCGGAAACACCATATATTTT	CASNRPGTGSGNTIYF
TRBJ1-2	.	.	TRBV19	TGTGCCAGTACCCCGGGATTTAACTATGGCTACACCTTC	CASTPGFNYGYTF
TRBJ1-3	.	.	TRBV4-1	TGCGCCAGCAGCCGCACAGGGAACTCTGGAAACACCATATATTTT	CASSRTGNSGNTIYF
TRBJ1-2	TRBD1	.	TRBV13	TGTGCCAGCAGCTCACGACAGGGGGCTCGGTCGGGCTACACCTTC	CASSSRQGARSGYTF
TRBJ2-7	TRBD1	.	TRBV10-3	TGTGCCATCAGCTGGGACAGGTCCTACGAGCAGTACTTC	CAISWDRSYEQYF
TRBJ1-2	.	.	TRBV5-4	TGTGCCAGCAGCTTGGCTGTGAGGAACTATGGCTACACCTTC	CASSLAVRNYGYTF
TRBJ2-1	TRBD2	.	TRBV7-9	TGTGCCAGCAGCTTAAACCCGGGACTAGGCCCATCTACGGTGTTCTTC	CASSLNPGLGPSTVFF
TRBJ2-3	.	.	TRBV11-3	TGTGCCAGCAGCCCCGCGCCAGGAGATACGCAGTATTTT	CASSPAPGDTQYF
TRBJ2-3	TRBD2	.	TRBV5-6	TGTGCCAGCAGCTTGTATCCCAGCGGGAGGATAGGTGACACAGATACGCAGTATTTT	CASSLYPSGRIGDTDTQYF
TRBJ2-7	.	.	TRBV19	TGTGCCAGTAGCGGGAATCACGAGCAGTACTTC	CASSGNHEQYF
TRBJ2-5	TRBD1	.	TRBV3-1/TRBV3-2	TGTGCCAGCAGCCCTAACAGGGGGCGCGGTGAGACCCAGTACTTC	CASSPNRGRGETQYF
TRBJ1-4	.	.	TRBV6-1	TGTGCCAGCAGTGAATCGGGGTTTAATGAAAAACTGTTTTTT	CASSESGFNEKLFF
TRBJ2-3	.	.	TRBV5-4	TGTGCCAGCAGTTCTGTCCTGGTTCGAGCTAGAGATACGCAGTATTTT	CASSSVLVRARDTQYF
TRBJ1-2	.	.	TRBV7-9	TGTGCCAGCAGCCCCGAGTTGGGCAGGGGAGGGCCGGCCTATGGCTACACCTTC	CASSPELGRGGPAYGYTF
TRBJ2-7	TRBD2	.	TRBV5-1	TGCGCCAGCAGCTTGTATACTAGCGGGAGTCCCCCCTACGAGCAGTACTTC	CASSLYTSGSPPYEQYF
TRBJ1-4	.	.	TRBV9	TGTGCCAGCAGCGTAGAGGGGACGGGAGCTGAAAAACTGTTTTTT	CASSVEGTGAEKLFF
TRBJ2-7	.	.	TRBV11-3	TGTGCCAGCAGCCTCCCCGGGTTCGATCGGGAGCAGTACTTC	CASSLPGFDREQYF
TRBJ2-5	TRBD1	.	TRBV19	TGTGCCAGTAGTCCACCTACAGGGGGCGTTAAGACCCAGTACTTC	CASSPPTGGVKTQYF
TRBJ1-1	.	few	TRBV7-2	TGTGCCAGCAGCTTAGTCAGGGGCCGACCTCGCACTGAAGCTTTCTTT	CASSLVRGRPRTEAFF
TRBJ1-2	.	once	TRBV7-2	TGTGCCAGCAGCTTGCAGGGGAGTGGCTACACCTTC	CASSLQGSGYTF
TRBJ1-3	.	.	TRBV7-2	TGTGCCAGCAGCTTAGGCCCGAGCTCTGGAAACACCATATATTTT	CASSLGPSSGNTIYF
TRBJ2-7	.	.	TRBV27	TGTGCCAGCAGTCCATCCATCTCCTACGAGCAGTACTTC	CASSPSISYEQYF
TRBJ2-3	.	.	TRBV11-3	TGTGCCAGCAGCCTAGGAGGAATTAGCACAGATACGCAGTATTTT	CASSLGGISTDTQYF